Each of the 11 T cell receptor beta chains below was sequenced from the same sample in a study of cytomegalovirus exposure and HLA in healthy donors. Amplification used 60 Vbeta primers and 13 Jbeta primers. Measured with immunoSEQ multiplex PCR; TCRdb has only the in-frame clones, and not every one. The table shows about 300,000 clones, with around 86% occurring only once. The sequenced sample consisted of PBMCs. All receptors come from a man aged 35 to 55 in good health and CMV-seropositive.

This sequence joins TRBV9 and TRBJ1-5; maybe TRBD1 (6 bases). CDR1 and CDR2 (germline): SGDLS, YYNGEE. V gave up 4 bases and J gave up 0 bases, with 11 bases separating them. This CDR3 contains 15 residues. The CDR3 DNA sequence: TGTGCCAGCAGCCCGGACAGTCATAGCAATCAGCCCCAGCATTTT. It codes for CASSPDSHSNQPQHF.

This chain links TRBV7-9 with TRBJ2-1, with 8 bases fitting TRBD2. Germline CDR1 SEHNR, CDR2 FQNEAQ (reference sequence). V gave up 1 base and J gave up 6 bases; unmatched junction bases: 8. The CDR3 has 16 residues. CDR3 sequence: CASSLVVGREVNEQFF. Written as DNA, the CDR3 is TGTGCCAGCAGCTTAGTAGTCGGGAGGGAGGTCAATGAGCAGTTCTTC.

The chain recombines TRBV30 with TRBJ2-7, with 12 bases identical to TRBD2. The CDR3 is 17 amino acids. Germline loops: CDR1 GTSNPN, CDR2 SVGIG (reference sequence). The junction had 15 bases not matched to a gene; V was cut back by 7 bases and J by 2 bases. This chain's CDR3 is CASQRLAGDRGTYEQYF. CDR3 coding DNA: TGTGCCTCCCAAAGACTAGCGGGAGATAGGGGAACCTACGAGCAGTACTTC.

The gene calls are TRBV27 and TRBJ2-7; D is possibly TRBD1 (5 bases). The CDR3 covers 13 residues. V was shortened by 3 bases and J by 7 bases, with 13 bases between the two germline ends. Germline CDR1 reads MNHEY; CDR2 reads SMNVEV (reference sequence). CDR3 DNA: TGTGCCAGCAGTTTTGGGCAGGGTGAGGAGCAGTACTTC. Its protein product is CASSFGQGEEQYF.

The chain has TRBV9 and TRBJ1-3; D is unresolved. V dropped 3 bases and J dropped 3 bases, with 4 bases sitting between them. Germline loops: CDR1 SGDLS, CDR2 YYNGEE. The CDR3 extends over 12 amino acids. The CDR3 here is CASSAVGNTIYF. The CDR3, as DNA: TGTGCCAGCAGCGCCGTTGGAAACACCATATATTTT.

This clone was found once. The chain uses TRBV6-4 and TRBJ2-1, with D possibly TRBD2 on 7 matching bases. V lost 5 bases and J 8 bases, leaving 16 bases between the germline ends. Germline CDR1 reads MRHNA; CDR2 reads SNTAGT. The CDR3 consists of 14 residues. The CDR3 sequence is CASSPGRGGHEQFF. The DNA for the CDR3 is TGTGCCAGCAGTCCGGGACGCGGGGGCCATGAGCAGTTCTTC.

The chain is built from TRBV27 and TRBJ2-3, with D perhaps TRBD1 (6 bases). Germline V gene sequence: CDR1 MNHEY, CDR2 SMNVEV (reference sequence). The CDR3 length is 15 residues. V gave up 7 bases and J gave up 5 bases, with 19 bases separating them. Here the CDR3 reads CASTLDRRRGDTQYF. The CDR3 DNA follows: TGTGCCAGCACCCTGGACAGAAGAAGGGGAGATACGCAGTATTTT.

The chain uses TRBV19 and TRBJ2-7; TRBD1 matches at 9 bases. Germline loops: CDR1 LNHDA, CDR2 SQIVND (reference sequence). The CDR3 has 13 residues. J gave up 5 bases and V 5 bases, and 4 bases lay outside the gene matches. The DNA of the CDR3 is TGTGCCAGTAGTTTACAGGGGGCCAACGAGCAGTACTTC. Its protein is CASSLQGANEQYF.

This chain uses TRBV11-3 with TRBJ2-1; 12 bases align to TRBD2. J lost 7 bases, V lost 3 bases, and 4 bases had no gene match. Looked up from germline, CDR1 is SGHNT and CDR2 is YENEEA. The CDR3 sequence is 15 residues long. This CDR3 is CASSFTGLAGNEQFF. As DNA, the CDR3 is TGTGCCAGCAGCTTCACGGGACTAGCGGGTAATGAGCAGTTCTTC. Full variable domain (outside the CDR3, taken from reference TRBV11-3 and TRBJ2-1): EAGVVQSPRYKIIEKKQPVAFWCNPISGHNTLYWYLQNLGQGPELLIRYENEEAVDDSQLPKDRFSAERLKGVDSTLKIQPAELGDSAVYLCASSFTGLAGNEQFFGPGTRLTVL.

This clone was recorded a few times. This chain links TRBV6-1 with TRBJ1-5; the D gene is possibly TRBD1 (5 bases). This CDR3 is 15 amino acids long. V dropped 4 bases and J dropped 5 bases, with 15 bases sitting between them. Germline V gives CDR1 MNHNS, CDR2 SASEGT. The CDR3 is CASSANWTPDQPQHF. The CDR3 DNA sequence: TGTGCCAGCAGTGCGAATTGGACACCGGATCAGCCCCAGCATTTT.

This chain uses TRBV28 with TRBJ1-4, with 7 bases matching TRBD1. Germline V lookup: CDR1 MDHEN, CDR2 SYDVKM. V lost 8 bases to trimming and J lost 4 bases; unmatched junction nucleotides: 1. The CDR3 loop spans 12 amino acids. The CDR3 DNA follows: TGTGCCAGCCGGGACAGTAATGAAAAACTGTTTTTT. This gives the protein CASRDSNEKLFF.